Listed here are 3 T cell receptor beta chains from one sample, sequenced in a study of T cell responses to AZD1222 COVID-19 vaccine. TCRdb's table, derived via immunoSEQ multiplex PCR, lists solely in-frame clones and lacks some. The table shows 95,000 to 100,000 clones, with roughly nine tenths occurring only once. Sequences were derived from peripheral blood, sampled on day 0 of AZD1222 vaccination. The receptors originated from an adult in good health.

Comments on this clone: The DNA is left out, because the CDR3 cannot be placed on it with certainty; the CDR3 is given as TCRdb lists it. This chain links TRBV12-1 with TRBJ1-2; TRBD1 is the table's D call, not checked against the DNA. TRBV12-1 is marked as a pseudogene. With termini counted, the CDR3 has 15 amino acids. The CDR3 here is CASSWGSGADYGYTF.

The chain has TRBV3-1 (or the pseudogene TRBV3-2) and TRBJ1-6; D perhaps matches TRBD1 (6 bases). Trimming removed 2 bases at V and 0 bases at J, with 8 bases between. The CDR3 totals 16 residues. The germline CDR1 and CDR2 sequences are LGHDT and YNNKEL (reference sequence). The CDR3 spells CASSQTGSSYNSPLHF. CDR3 bases: TGTGCCAGCAGCCAAACAGGGAGCTCCTATAATTCACCCCTCCACTTT.

CDR3: CAPRFWGSIRKETQYF. The CDR3 DNA reads as TGTGCCCCCCGATTTTGGGGATCGATCAGGAAAGAGACCCAGTACTTC. The chain has TRBV19 and TRBJ2-5, with unresolved D. The germline V gene has CDR1 LNHDA and CDR2 SQIVND (reference sequence). The V gene lost 11 bases and the J gene lost 3 bases, with 25 bases spanning the gap. CDR3 length: 16 amino acids. The variable domain in full, with the rest retrieved from reference TRBV19 and TRBJ2-5, is DGGITQSPKYLFRKEGQNVTLSCEQNLNHDAMYWYRQDPGQGLRLIYYSQIVNDFQKGDIAEGYSVSREKKESFPLTVTSAQKNPTAFYLCAPRFWGSIRKETQYFGPGTRLLVL.